The TCR beta chain described here comes from a study of response to subunit inactivated influenza vaccine. TCRdb re-called the RT-PCR reads with MiXCR, one entry per CDR3 protein. The data show about 580,000 distinct CDR3 sequences, less than 15% seen once. Study-level results: T cells newly recruited by each seasonal influenza vaccination are few, the authors suggested.

At least ten counts were recorded for this clonotype. Its antigen is unidentified. One end of the junction varies from germline; a read error may be responsible. The CDR3 sequence is 11 residues long. Per the germline V gene, CDR1 is SGHTA and CDR2 is FQGNSA. The rearrangement links TRBV7-2 to TRBJ2-7; the D is unclear. This material consisted of PBMCs from blood, taken about 13 days after vaccination. The receptor comes from a man in his fifties or sixties who received an inactivated influenza vaccine. CDR3 sequence: CASSPSSEQYF. The CDR3 DNA reads as TGTGCCAGCAGCCCCTCCTCCGAGCAGTACTTC. The entire variable domain, with the rest obtained from reference TRBV7-2 and TRBJ2-7, is as follows: GAGVSQSPSNKVTEKGKDVELRCDPISGHTALYWYRQSLGQGLEFLIYFQGNSAPDKSGLPSDRFSAERTGGSVSTLTIQRTQQEDSAVYLCASSPSSEQYFGPGTRLTVT.